This entry concerns a single T cell receptor beta chain. This entry belongs to a study of blood T cell repertoires in COVID-19. About the research overall: Some COVID-19 samples were acute and others convalescent; all came from the United States, Italy and Spain. The cDNA or gDNA used as material had been derived from T cells, B-cell-depleted T cells, or PBMCs.

In the original analysis: Quantification of nucleated cells was approximated via reference gene primer amplification. Sequenced by immunoSEQ multiplex PCR; TCRdb stores in-frame clones only, minus some. V and J calls and clone size follow that table, whereas D and trimming were derived from the DNA. The sample yields some 180,000 clones, 85% to 90% seen once. The material sequenced was peripheral blood. The sequence came from a man in his forties with active or convalescent COVID-19.

The CDR3 is CASKAQGFNYGYTF. The CDR3 nucleotides read TGTGCCAGCAAAGCTCAGGGTTTTAACTATGGCTACACCTTC. V is TRBV6-5 and J is TRBJ1-2; D might be TRBD1 (5 bases). V was pared by 7 bases and J by 1 base, with 13 bases between. The CDR3 consists of 14 residues. Germline V gene data show CDR1 as MNHEY and CDR2 as SVGAGI.